The sample holds many counts of the clone carrying this T cell receptor (beta chain). The sample originates from a study of blood T cells in healthy people across ages. Through a sample-barcoded 5' primer and a J-beta primer mix, a second PCR was run for roughly 6 to 11 cycles. TCRdb re-called the 5' RACE reads through MiXCR, storing one row per CDR3 protein. The data contain more than 500,000 distinct CDR3 sequences, 25% to 30% of them singletons. Each donor was a healthy Caucasian individual from Russia, aged about 6 to 95. Isolated per sample were at least 6 million PBMCs. Germline V CDR1 and CDR2: SQVTM, ANQGSEA. The V and J ends lost 1 base and 8 bases respectively, with 5 bases between them. The CDR3 totals 10 residues.

The receptor comes from a woman between 70 and 85 years old in good health. The gene calls are TRBV29-1 and TRBJ1-2; D unclear. Material for sequencing was blood. The CDR3 DNA sequence: TGCAGCGTTGAAGCTGTCGGCTACACCTTC. Its protein is CSVEAVGYTF.